The text below deals with one T cell receptor (beta chain). The data stem from a study of blood T cell repertoires in COVID-19. The CDR3 runs 14 residues. The V end lost 6 bases, the J end lost 5 bases, and 11 bases lay between the germline ends. The germline CDR1 and CDR2 sequences are MNHEY and SMNVEV (reference sequence). Data came from immunoSEQ multiplex PCR; TCRdb stores just in-frame clones and leaves some out. The table has about 290,000 clones, around four fifths seen once. This TCR derives from a woman aged 45-65 years with active or convalescent COVID-19. Sequenced material: peripheral blood. The chain carries TRBV27 and TRBJ1-6; D is undetermined. The CDR3 DNA follows: TGTGCCAGCAGCGGAGTCGGGGATAATTCACCCCTCCACTTT. The encoded protein is CASSGVGDNSPLHF.